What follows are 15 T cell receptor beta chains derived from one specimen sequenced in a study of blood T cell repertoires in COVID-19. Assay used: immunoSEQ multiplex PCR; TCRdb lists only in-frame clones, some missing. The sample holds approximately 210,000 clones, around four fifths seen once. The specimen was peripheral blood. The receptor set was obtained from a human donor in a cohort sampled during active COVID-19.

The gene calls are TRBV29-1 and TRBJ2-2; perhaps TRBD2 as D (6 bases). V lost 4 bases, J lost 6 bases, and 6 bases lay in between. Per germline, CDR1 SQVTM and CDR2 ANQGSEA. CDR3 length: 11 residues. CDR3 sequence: CSVGEAGELFF. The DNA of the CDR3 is TGCAGCGTTGGGGAGGCCGGGGAGCTGTTTTTT.

In nucleotides, the CDR3 is TGTGCCAGCACCGAAAGAGCGTTGGACACTGAAGCTTTCTTT. It is translated as CASTERALDTEAFF. The chain employs TRBV5-5 and TRBJ1-1; D call uncertain. Germline V lookup: CDR1 SGHKS, CDR2 YYEKEE (reference sequence). V gave up 6 bases and J gave up 3 bases, with 15 bases separating them. CDR3 length: 14 amino acids.

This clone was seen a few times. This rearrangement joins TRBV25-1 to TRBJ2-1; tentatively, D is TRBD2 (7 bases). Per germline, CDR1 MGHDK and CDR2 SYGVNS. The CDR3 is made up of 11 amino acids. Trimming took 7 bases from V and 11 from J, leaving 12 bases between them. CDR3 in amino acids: CASIGGGQQFF. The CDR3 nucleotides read TGTGCCAGCATAGGGGGGGGCCAGCAGTTCTTC. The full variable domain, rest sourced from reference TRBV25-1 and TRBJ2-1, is EADIYQTPRYLVIGTGKKITLECSQTMGHDKMYWYQQDPGMELHLIHYSYGVNSTEKGDLSSESTVSRIRTEHFPLTLESARPSHTSQYLCASIGGGQQFFGPGTRLTVL.

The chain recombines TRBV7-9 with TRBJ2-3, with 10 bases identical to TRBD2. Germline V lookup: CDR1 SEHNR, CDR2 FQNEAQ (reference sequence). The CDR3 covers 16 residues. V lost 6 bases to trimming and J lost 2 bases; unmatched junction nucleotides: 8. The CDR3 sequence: CASSFQTSGFTDTQYF. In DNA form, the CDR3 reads TGTGCCAGCAGTTTCCAGACTAGCGGGTTCACAGATACGCAGTATTTT.

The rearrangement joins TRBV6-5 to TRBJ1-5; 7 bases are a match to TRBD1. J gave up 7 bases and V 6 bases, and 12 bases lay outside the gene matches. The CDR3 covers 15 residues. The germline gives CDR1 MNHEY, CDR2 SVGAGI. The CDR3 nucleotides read TGTGCCAGCAGACGGAGACAGGGCGGCGTCCAGCCCCAGCATTTT. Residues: CASRRRQGGVQPQHF.

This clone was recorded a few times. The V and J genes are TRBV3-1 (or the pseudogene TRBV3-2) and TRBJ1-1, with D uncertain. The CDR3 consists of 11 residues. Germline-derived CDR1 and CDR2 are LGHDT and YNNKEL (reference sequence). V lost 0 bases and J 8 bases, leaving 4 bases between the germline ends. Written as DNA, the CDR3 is TGTGCCAGCAGCCAAGATGGCGAAGCTTTCTTT. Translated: CASSQDGEAFF.

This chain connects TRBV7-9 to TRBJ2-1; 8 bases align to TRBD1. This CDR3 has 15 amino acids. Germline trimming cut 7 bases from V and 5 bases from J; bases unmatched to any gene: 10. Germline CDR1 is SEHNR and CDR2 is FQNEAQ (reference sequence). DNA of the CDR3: TGTGCCAGCAACAGGGGGGATGGGGCCCACAATGAGCAGTTCTTC. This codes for CASNRGDGAHNEQFF.

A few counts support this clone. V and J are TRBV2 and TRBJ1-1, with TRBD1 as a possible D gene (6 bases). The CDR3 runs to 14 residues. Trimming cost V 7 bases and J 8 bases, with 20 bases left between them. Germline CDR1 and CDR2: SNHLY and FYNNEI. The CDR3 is CASKVGGPRDEAFF. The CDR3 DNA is TGTGCCAGCAAAGTGGGGGGGCCTAGAGACGAAGCTTTCTTT.

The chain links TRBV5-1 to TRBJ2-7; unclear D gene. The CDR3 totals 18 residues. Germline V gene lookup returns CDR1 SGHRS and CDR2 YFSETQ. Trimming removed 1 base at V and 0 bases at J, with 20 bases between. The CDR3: CASSLYPSAGENSYEQYF. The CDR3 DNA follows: TGCGCCAGCAGCTTGTATCCCTCCGCTGGAGAAAACTCCTACGAGCAGTACTTC.

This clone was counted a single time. This chain's CDR3 is CAISEGLARVEQYV. CDR3 nucleotide sequence: TGTGCCATCAGTGAGGGGTTAGCGCGGGTGGAGCAGTACGTC. This chain uses TRBV10-3 with TRBJ2-7, with a weak D call TRBD2 (5 bases). There are 14 residues in the CDR3. Germline V gene data show CDR1 as ENHRY and CDR2 as SYGVKD. The V end lost 2 bases, the J end lost 7 bases, and 15 bases lay between the germline ends.

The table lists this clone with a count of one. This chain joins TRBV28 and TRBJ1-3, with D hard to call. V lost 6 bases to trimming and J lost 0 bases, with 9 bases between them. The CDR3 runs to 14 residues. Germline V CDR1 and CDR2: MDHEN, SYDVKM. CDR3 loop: CASSRLPSGNTIYF. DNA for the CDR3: TGTGCCAGCAGCAGGCTTCCCTCTGGAAACACCATATATTTT.

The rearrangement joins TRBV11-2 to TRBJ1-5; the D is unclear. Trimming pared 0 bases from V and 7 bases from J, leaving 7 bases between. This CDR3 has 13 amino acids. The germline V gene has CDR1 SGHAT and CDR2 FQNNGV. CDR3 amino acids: CASSLDREQPQHF. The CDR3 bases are TGTGCCAGCAGCTTAGATCGGGAGCAGCCCCAGCATTTT. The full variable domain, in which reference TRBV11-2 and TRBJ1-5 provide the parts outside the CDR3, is EAGVAQSPRYKIIEKRQSVAFWCNPISGHATLYWYQQILGQGPKLLIQFQNNGVVDDSQLPKDRFSAERLKGVDSTLKIQPAKLEDSAVYLCASSLDREQPQHFGDGTRLSIL.

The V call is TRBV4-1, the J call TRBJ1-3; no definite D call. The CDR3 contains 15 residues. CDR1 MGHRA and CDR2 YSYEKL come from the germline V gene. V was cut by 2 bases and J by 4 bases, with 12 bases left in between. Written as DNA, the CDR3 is TGCGCCAGCAGCCAACCACAGAGAAACGGAAACACCATATATTTT. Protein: CASSQPQRNGNTIYF.

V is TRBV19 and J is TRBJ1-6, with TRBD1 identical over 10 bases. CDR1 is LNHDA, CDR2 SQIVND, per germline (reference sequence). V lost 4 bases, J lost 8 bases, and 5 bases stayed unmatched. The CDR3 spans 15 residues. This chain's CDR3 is CASSTTGTGDSPLHF. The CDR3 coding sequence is TGTGCCAGTAGTACCACCGGGACAGGGGATTCACCCCTCCACTTT.

CDR3 nucleotide sequence: TGTGCCATCAATCAGGACAGGGGGGCGGACGAGCAGTACTTC. Encoded protein: CAINQDRGADEQYF. The genes are TRBV10-3 and TRBJ2-7; TRBD1 agrees at 10 bases. The ends lost 7 bases at V and 5 bases at J; junction bases unmatched: 8. This CDR3 is built from 14 residues. Germline CDR1 is ENHRY and CDR2 is SYGVKD.